What follows are 8 T cell receptor beta chains derived from one specimen sequenced in a study of cytomegalovirus exposure and HLA in healthy donors. Primers included in the PCR were 60 Vbeta and 13 Jbeta primers. Clones were read by immunoSEQ multiplex PCR, and TCRdb kept only the in-frame ones, dropping some. This table holds approximately 150,000 clones, 60% to 80% found once. Sequencing input: PBMCs. The source of these receptors is a woman in her 40s in good health and CMV-seronegative.

The J gene is TRBJ1-1, the V gene TRBV28; 10 bases fit TRBD1. With V trimmed by 6 bases and J by 1 base, 8 bases remained unmatched. The CDR3 has 16 residues. Germline V gene lookup returns CDR1 MDHEN and CDR2 SYDVKM. CDR3 bases: TGTGCCAGCAGCCTTGGGACAGGGGCTAGGAACACTGAAGCTTTCTTT. It codes for CASSLGTGARNTEAFF.

The chain employs TRBV7-3 and TRBJ2-7; possible D gene TRBD2, 6 bases. The CDR3 covers 15 residues. Germline loops: CDR1 SGHTA, CDR2 FQGTGA. Trimming took 0 bases from V and 6 from J, leaving 15 bases between them. In DNA form, the CDR3 reads TGTGCCAGCAGCTTAACCGCGACTAGTGGCAGCGAGCAGTACTTC. Translated, it gives CASSLTATSGSEQYF.

This clone was detected only once. The rearrangement links TRBV18 to TRBJ1-4, with a weak D call TRBD1 (5 bases). Germline V gives CDR1 KGHSH, CDR2 LQKENI. V was clipped by 3 bases and J by 8 bases, with 13 bases between them. The CDR3 length is 14 residues. The CDR3 region is CASSPPQGMEKLFF. CDR3 sequence (DNA): TGTGCCAGCTCACCCCCCCAGGGTATGGAAAAACTGTTTTTT.

The chain couples TRBV9 to TRBJ2-5; 12 positions match TRBD2. V shed 2 bases, J shed 5 bases, and the junction held 4 bases outside the gene matches. The germline gives CDR1 SGDLS, CDR2 YYNGEE. CDR3 length: 15 residues. The CDR3 nucleotides are TGTGCCAGCAGCGTCCAGGGACTAGCGGGCGAGACCCAGTACTTC. This codes for CASSVQGLAGETQYF. Drawing the rest from reference TRBV9 and TRBJ2-5, the complete variable domain is DSGVTQTPKHLITATGQRVTLRCSPRSGDLSVYWYQQSLDQGLQFLIQYYNGEERAKGNILERFSAQQFPDLHSELNLSSLELGDSALYFCASSVQGLAGETQYFGPGTRLLVL.

With regard to this clone: At one end the junction does not follow the germline gene, possibly because of a read error. This chain connects TRBV7-9 to TRBJ2-7; 8 nucleotides line up with TRBD2. The V gene's germline CDR1 is SEHNR and CDR2 FQNEAQ (reference sequence). This CDR3 has 15 amino acids. CDR3 nucleotide sequence: TGTTCCAGCACCCTCTGGGCGGGGGGAGCAGACGAGCAGTACTTC. Protein sequence: CSSTLWAGGADEQYF.

This chain links TRBV11-2 with TRBJ1-6; D gene ambiguous. CDR3 length equals 13 residues. Per germline, CDR1 SGHAT and CDR2 FQNNGV. Deletions cut 1 base from V and 8 bases from J, with 6 bases between. The CDR3 loop reads CASSLALHSPLHF. CDR3 in DNA: TGTGCCAGCAGCTTAGCCCTACATTCACCCCTCCACTTT.

V gene TRBV4-3 combines with J gene TRBJ2-2; tentatively, D is TRBD1 (6 bases). Trimming took 4 bases from V and 1 from J, leaving 10 bases between them. The CDR3 sequence is 15 residues long. From germline, CDR1 is LGHNA and CDR2 YSLEER. The CDR3 DNA reads TGCGCCAGCAGCCGGGTGACAGGGAACACCGGGGAGCTGTTTTTT. It yields the protein CASSRVTGNTGELFF.

V usage is TRBV28 and J usage is TRBJ2-7; 7 bases are a match to TRBD1. Germline CDR1 is MDHEN and CDR2 is SYDVKM. The CDR3 contains 13 residues. Germline trimming cut 5 bases from V and 3 bases from J; bases unmatched to any gene: 4. The CDR3 bases are TGTGCCAGCAGTAAGGGACAGTTCTACGAGCAGTACTTC. It translates to CASSKGQFYEQYF.